This passage covers 24 T cell receptor beta chains from one sample sequenced in a study of siplizumab effects on memory and regulatory T cells. TCRdb's table, derived via immunoSEQ multiplex PCR, lists solely in-frame clones and lacks some. The sample has some 100,000 clones, over 90% seen once. Sequences were obtained from non-Treg CD4+ T cells sorted from blood. The receptors here all came from a human donor in good health.

V is TRBV5-6 and J is TRBJ2-2; 7 bases map to TRBD2. From germline, CDR1 is SGHDT and CDR2 YYEEEE. Unmatched junction bases numbered 14, after V lost 4 bases and J lost 5 bases. The CDR3 has 17 residues. The CDR3 loop is CASSLRYASGNTGELFF. The CDR3 region has the DNA TGTGCCAGCAGCCTCCGCTACGCTAGCGGCAATACCGGGGAGCTGTTTTTT.

The rearrangement joins TRBV6-5 to TRBJ2-1; D possibly corresponds to TRBD2 (6 bases). CDR3 length: 16 residues. Germline-derived CDR1 and CDR2 are MNHEY and SVGAGI. The germline V and J ends were trimmed by 4 bases and 5 bases, with 18 bases remaining between them. The CDR3 protein is CASSSPWRGAHNEQFF. The CDR3 coding sequence is TGTGCCAGCAGTTCACCATGGAGGGGCGCACACAATGAGCAGTTCTTC.

V is TRBV19 and J is TRBJ2-1; TRBD2 matches at 13 bases. The V segment lost 1 base and the J segment 11 bases; nucleotides outside the gene matches: 2. Germline CDR1 is LNHDA and CDR2 is SQIVND (reference sequence). The CDR3 consists of 14 residues. CDR3 sequence reads: CASSIVGTSGKQFF. CDR3 coding DNA: TGTGCCAGTAGTATAGTCGGGACTAGCGGGAAGCAGTTCTTC.

The genes are TRBV29-1 and TRBJ2-5; D not certain. V was clipped by 4 bases and J by 5 bases, with 5 bases between them. Germline loops: CDR1 SQVTM, CDR2 ANQGSEA. The CDR3 contains 10 residues. CDR3: CSVGMETQYF. The CDR3 DNA sequence: TGCAGCGTTGGAATGGAGACCCAGTACTTC.

The gene calls are TRBV28 and TRBJ1-1; the D is unclear. The CDR3 has 12 amino acids. The V gene's germline CDR1 is MDHEN and CDR2 SYDVKM. Trimming took off 7 bases at V and 11 bases at J, with 17 bases between the two ends. The CDR3 DNA is TGTGCCAGCACGGTGGGCGCGAGGGCTGCTTTCTTT. Its translation: CASTVGARAAFF.

The V call is TRBV2, the J call TRBJ1-1; TRBD1 matches at 9 bases. Germline trimming cut 6 bases from V and 11 bases from J; bases unmatched to any gene: 16. Germline V gene lookup returns CDR1 SNHLY and CDR2 FYNNEI. The CDR3 covers 15 residues. The CDR3 here is CASRERLTPGQGAFF. In nucleotides, the CDR3 is TGTGCCAGCAGGGAGAGACTGACACCCGGACAGGGGGCTTTCTTT.

The gene calls are TRBV2 and TRBJ1-1, with D unresolved. The CDR3 extends over 13 amino acids. With 1 base removed from V and 1 base from J, the gap between germline ends came to 4 bases. Germline CDR1 SNHLY, CDR2 FYNNEI. In DNA form, the CDR3 reads TGTGCCAGCAGTGAAGAGGCGAACACTGAAGCTTTCTTT. Translated: CASSEEANTEAFF.

This clone was counted a few times. This chain uses TRBV2 with TRBJ1-2; D may be TRBD1 (5 bases). Looked up from germline, CDR1 is SNHLY and CDR2 is FYNNEI. V lost 7 bases and J lost 0, with 21 bases in between. The length of the CDR3 is 17 residues. The CDR3 region has the DNA TGTGCCAGCATACCCCGGGGAGTAGGGGTGGCTAACTATGGCTACACCTTC. Translated, it gives CASIPRGVGVANYGYTF.

The rearrangement links TRBV9 to TRBJ2-1, with TRBD2 matching over 11 bases. There are 15 residues in the CDR3. Germline-derived CDR1 and CDR2 are SGDLS and YYNGEE. V trimming: 4 bases; J trimming: 5 bases; junction bases outside the gene matches: 5. For the CDR3, the DNA is TGTGCCAGCAGCACTCGACTAGCGGGAAACAATGAGCAGTTCTTC. Protein sequence: CASSTRLAGNNEQFF.

The chain combines TRBV7-2 with TRBJ1-5; D call uncertain. CDR1 and CDR2 (germline): SGHTA, FQGNSA. This CDR3 spans 16 amino acids. V lost 5 bases, J lost 1 base, and 15 bases lay in between. For the CDR3, the DNA is TGTGCCAGCAGCCAACGGGCGGGCCCAAGCAATCAGCCCCAGCATTTT. Residues: CASSQRAGPSNQPQHF. Using reference TRBV7-2 and TRBJ1-5 for the parts outside the CDR3, the full variable domain is GAGVSQSPSNKVTEKGKDVELRCDPISGHTALYWYRQSLGQGLEFLIYFQGNSAPDKSGLPSDRFSAERTGGSVSTLTIQRTQQEDSAVYLCASSQRAGPSNQPQHFGDGTRLSIL.

The J gene is TRBJ2-7, the V gene TRBV11-2; 8 nucleotides agree with TRBD1. Looked up from germline, CDR1 is SGHAT and CDR2 is FQNNGV. The trim removed 1 base at V and 6 bases at J, leaving 11 bases unmatched. CDR3 size: 16 residues. The CDR3 nucleotides read TGTGCCAGCAGCTTAGTGTTGGCAGGGGGCGTCTTCGAGCAGTACTTC. Protein product: CASSLVLAGGVFEQYF.

The gene calls are TRBV5-6 and TRBJ2-6, with D perhaps matching TRBD2 (5 bases). Germline CDR1 SGHDT, CDR2 YYEEEE. With 3 bases removed from V and 0 bases from J, the gap between germline ends came to 19 bases. The CDR3 consists of 19 residues. In nucleotides, the CDR3 is TGTGCCAGCAGCTCTTCGGGGTTCAGACTAAGCTCTGGGGCCAACGTCCTGACTTTC. Translating it yields CASSSSGFRLSSGANVLTF.

The J gene is TRBJ2-7, the V gene TRBV11-2, with 8 bases fitting TRBD2. Unmatched junction bases numbered 9, after V lost 5 bases and J lost 3 bases. The germline V gene has CDR1 SGHAT and CDR2 FQNNGV. This CDR3 region has 15 residues. The CDR3 region is CASSIGLAEGYEQYF. For the CDR3, the DNA is TGTGCCAGCAGCATTGGACTAGCAGAAGGCTACGAGCAGTACTTC.

The chain combines TRBV21-1 with TRBJ1-4; the table assigns TRBD1, which was not confirmed against the DNA. TRBV21-1 is flagged as a pseudogene. The CDR3 runs to 17 residues. CDR3 nucleotides: TGTGCCAGCAGCAAACCCGACCTGGACAGGGTTAATGAAAAACTGTTTTTT. This translates into CASSKPDLDRVNEKLFF.

V gene TRBV2 combines with J gene TRBJ1-2, with a possible D match to TRBD1 (6 bases). Germline V gene data show CDR1 as SNHLY and CDR2 as FYNNEI. Trimming shortened V by 6 bases and J by 4 bases, and 12 bases separated the two germline ends. CDR3 length: 13 amino acids. This chain's CDR3 is CASRTGKVYGYTF. The CDR3 nucleotides are TGTGCCAGCAGGACAGGAAAAGTCTATGGCTACACCTTC.

The V gene is TRBV18, the J gene TRBJ2-2; 8 bases agree with TRBD1. The V segment lost 3 bases and the J segment 5 bases; nucleotides outside the gene matches: 5. This CDR3 contains 15 residues. The V gene's germline CDR1 is KGHSH and CDR2 LQKENI. The CDR3 loop reads CASSPRQGLTGELFF. In nucleotides, the CDR3 is TGTGCCAGCTCACCCCGACAGGGGTTAACCGGGGAGCTGTTTTTT.

The chain combines TRBV28 with TRBJ2-2; D call uncertain. V was shortened by 3 bases and J by 5 bases, with 13 bases between the two germline ends. CDR3 length equals 15 residues. CDR1 is MDHEN, CDR2 SYDVKM, per germline. CDR3 region: CASSFGGSRTGELFF. The CDR3 DNA reads TGTGCCAGCAGTTTCGGTGGCAGCAGAACCGGGGAGCTGTTTTTT.

The V gene is TRBV5-4, the J gene TRBJ1-1; no clear D. Trimming took off 1 base at V and 2 bases at J, with 9 bases between the two ends. Germline assignment: CDR1 SGHNT and CDR2 YYREEE (reference sequence). CDR3 size: 14 residues. CDR3 sequence (DNA): TGTGCCAGCAGCTTGAGTGGCCGAAACACTGAAGCTTTCTTT. Residues: CASSLSGRNTEAFF.

This chain connects TRBV27 to TRBJ2-5, with unresolved D. The length of the CDR3 is 10 residues. Germline V CDR1 and CDR2: MNHEY, SMNVEV (reference sequence). V lost 9 bases to trimming and J lost 3 bases, with 5 bases between them. The CDR3 protein is CARDEETQYF. The CDR3 DNA reads as TGTGCCAGAGACGAAGAGACCCAGTACTTC.

The genes are TRBV27 and TRBJ2-7; the D gene is possibly TRBD1 (5 bases). The CDR3 has 15 residues. The germline V and J ends were trimmed by 5 bases and 2 bases, with 16 bases remaining between them. The germline CDR1 and CDR2 sequences are MNHEY and SMNVEV (reference sequence). The CDR3 nucleotides read TGTGCCAGCAGTCAGGGCCTTCCTACACCCTACGAGCAGTACTTC. Translating it yields CASSQGLPTPYEQYF.

The rearrangement joins TRBV9 to TRBJ2-5; 9 bases map to TRBD1. The ends lost 4 bases at V and 4 bases at J; junction bases unmatched: 20. The V gene's germline CDR1 is SGDLS and CDR2 YYNGEE. The CDR3 consists of 19 residues. CDR3 in amino acids: CASSPHPVVQGAIGETQYF. The CDR3 DNA reads as TGTGCCAGCAGCCCCCACCCCGTCGTACAGGGGGCTATTGGAGAGACCCAGTACTTC.

The rearrangement links TRBV18 to TRBJ2-5; no definite D call. The CDR3 spans 14 residues. Germline-derived CDR1 and CDR2 are KGHSH and LQKENI. V dropped 2 bases and J dropped 0 bases, with 7 bases sitting between them. The CDR3 nucleotides read TGTGCCAGCTCACCAGGGCCAGACCAAGAGACCCAGTACTTC. Amino acid sequence: CASSPGPDQETQYF.

The chain has TRBV18 and TRBJ1-1; D perhaps matches TRBD1 (6 bases). The CDR3 loop spans 16 amino acids. Per the germline V gene, CDR1 is KGHSH and CDR2 is LQKENI. With 5 bases removed from V and 0 bases from J, the gap between germline ends came to 16 bases. As DNA, the CDR3 is TGTGCCAGCTCAAGCCTGAACGGACAGTTGAACACTGAAGCTTTCTTT. Amino acid sequence: CASSSLNGQLNTEAFF.

This chain joins TRBV5-1 and TRBJ2-1; D is perhaps TRBD2 (6 bases). The V end was cut by 5 bases, the J end by 0 bases, with 15 bases between. Germline CDR1 reads SGHRS; CDR2 reads YFSETQ. The CDR3 has 16 amino acids. The CDR3 spells CASRKILASSYNEQFF. The CDR3 region has the DNA TGCGCCAGCAGAAAAATTCTAGCGTCCTCCTACAATGAGCAGTTCTTC.